This T cell receptor (beta chain) was recovered during a study of blood T cells in healthy people across ages. The sample holds a few counts of this clonotype. Its antigen remains unknown. The donors, healthy Caucasians from Russia, were aged about 6 to 95. Germline CDR1 and CDR2: WSHSY and SAAADI. Trimming shortened V by 6 bases and J by 3 bases, and 12 bases separated the two germline ends. The CDR3 sequence is 14 residues long. Study-level findings and limits: The study regarded diversity estimates from one million T cells as underestimates.

Sample-barcoded 5' priming and a J-beta primer mix drove a second PCR of 7 to 11 cycles. MiXCR, applied by TCRdb to the 5' RACE reads, yields one record per CDR3 protein. The profile shows 1.5 million to 2 million distinct CDR3 sequences, roughly 27% of them singletons. This chain uses TRBV10-2 with TRBJ1-5; D remains unclear. The sequence came from a young woman in good health. Material for sequencing was blood. CDR3 in DNA: TGCGCCAGCAGGGGTGAACAGCCCAATCAGCCCCAGCATTTT. Translation: CASRGEQPNQPQHF.